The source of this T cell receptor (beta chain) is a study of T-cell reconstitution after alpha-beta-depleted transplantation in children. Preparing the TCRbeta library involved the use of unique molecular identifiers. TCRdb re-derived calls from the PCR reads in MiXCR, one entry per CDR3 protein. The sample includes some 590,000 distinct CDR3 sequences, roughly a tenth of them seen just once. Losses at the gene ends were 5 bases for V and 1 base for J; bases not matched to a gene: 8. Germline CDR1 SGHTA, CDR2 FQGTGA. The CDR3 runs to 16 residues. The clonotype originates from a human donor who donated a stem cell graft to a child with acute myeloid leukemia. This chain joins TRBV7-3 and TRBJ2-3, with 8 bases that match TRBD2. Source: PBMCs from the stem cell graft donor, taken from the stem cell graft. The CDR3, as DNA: TGTGCCAGCAGCCGTTCCCCGGGACTAGGCACAGATACGCAGTATTTT. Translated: CASSRSPGLGTDTQYF.